This T cell receptor (beta chain) was recorded in a study of chemoradiotherapy in HPV16-positive cancers. The protocol was immunoSEQ multiplex PCR, while the TCRdb copy is restricted to in-frame clones and leaves out a portion. The sample includes 9,500 to 11,000 clones, roughly 72% of them seen just once. Germline V gene sequence: CDR1 SGDLS, CDR2 YYNGEE. The CDR3 is made up of 16 amino acids. Trimming at V came to 8 bases and at J to 4 bases, leaving 14 bases not matched to a gene. The sequence was obtained from a human donor with HPV-associated anogenital cancer. The biological material was taken from a patient who underwent chemoradiotherapy. This chain uses TRBV9 with TRBJ2-3, with TRBD2 matching 9 bases. The CDR3 DNA is TGTGCCAGTACCAAAGCGGGAGGACCTCTGGCAGATACGCAGTATTTT. Residues: CASTKAGGPLADTQYF.